These 30 T cell receptor beta chains originate from one sample sequenced in a study of neurological immune-mediated disorders (dated by TCRdb to about 2019). Libraries were constructed by 5' RACE. Reads for this sample came from an Illumina HiSeq 2500. TCRdb trimmed public reads at Q25 via fastp, called clones via MiXCR and kept in-frame beta chains. Each CDR3 protein appears once, grouped with its most common genes and DNA. The sample yields approximately 50,000 distinct CDR3 sequences; roughly 8% were counted once. 1.5% to 2% of the sample is held by the ten biggest clonotypes. This sample's time point label indicates: longitudinal time-point 3. Sample: PBMCs. These receptors came from a woman between 40 and 55 years old in good health.

There are many counts of this clonotype. The chain recombines TRBV15 with TRBJ1-1; D is perhaps TRBD1 (5 bases). Germline lookup yields CDR1 LNHNV and CDR2 YYDKDF (reference sequence). This CDR3 contains 12 residues. V was cut by 0 bases and J by 10 bases, with 9 bases left in between. The CDR3 sequence is CATSRDSGGAFF. In nucleotides, the CDR3 is TGTGCCACCAGCAGAGATTCGGGGGGAGCTTTCTTT.

This clonotype has ten or more counts. V usage is TRBV6-1 and J usage is TRBJ1-1, with D unresolved. Germline CDR1 is MNHNS and CDR2 is SASEGT. The CDR3 covers 12 residues. The V end lost 6 bases, the J end lost 8 bases, and 13 bases lay between the germline ends. CDR3 DNA: TGTGCCAGCAGAAAAGGAGAACGGGAAGCTTTCTTT. Amino acids: CASRKGEREAFF.

This clonotype was counted at least ten times. The gene calls are TRBV3-1 and TRBJ1-1, with D perhaps TRBD1 (6 bases). The CDR3 length is 15 residues. Between the trimmed V and J ends, which lost 4 bases and 4 bases, there was a span of 16 bases. The germline CDR1 and CDR2 sequences are LGHDT and YNNKEL (reference sequence). Written as DNA, the CDR3 is TGTGCCAGCAGCCCCCGCCCAGGGGCGGGCACTGAAGCTTTCTTT. Protein product: CASSPRPGAGTEAFF.

Many counts were recorded for this clonotype. The junction departs from the called germline gene at one end, perhaps through a read error. The chain has TRBV12-3 or TRBV12-4 and TRBJ1-5, with TRBD1 as a possible D gene (6 bases). This CDR3 spans 16 amino acids. The CDR3 here is CASSPLRGRGDQPQHF. CDR3 nucleotides: TGTGCCAGCAGTCCACTACGGGGGCGGGGGGATCAACCCCAGCATTTT.

The table lists this clonotype with many counts. This chain uses TRBV12-3 or TRBV12-4 with TRBJ2-1; maybe TRBD2 (6 bases). The CDR3 has 13 amino acids. Trimming took off 2 bases at V and 9 bases at J, with 11 bases between the two ends. CDR3 sequence: CASSLLQAGEQFF. In DNA form, the CDR3 reads TGTGCCAGCAGTTTACTCCAAGCGGGTGAGCAGTTCTTC.

At least ten counts were recorded for this clonotype. The chain uses TRBV5-1 and TRBJ2-1; 9 positions agree with TRBD2. Germline CDR1 SGHRS, CDR2 YFSETQ. The CDR3 runs 15 residues. V lost 3 bases to trimming and J lost 5 bases; unmatched junction nucleotides: 6. CDR3 region: CASSSGTSRNNEQFF. Here the CDR3 DNA reads TGCGCCAGCAGCTCGGGGACTAGCCGGAACAATGAGCAGTTCTTC.

There are many counts of this clonotype. The chain has TRBV3-1 and TRBJ2-1; 10 bases are shared with TRBD2. From germline, CDR1 is LGHDT and CDR2 YNNKEL (reference sequence). Unmatched junction bases numbered 6, after V lost 1 base and J lost 3 bases. This CDR3 comprises 17 residues. Written as DNA, the CDR3 is TGTGCCAGCAGCCAAGTATTAGGGACTAGCGACTACAATGAGCAGTTCTTC. As protein: CASSQVLGTSDYNEQFF.

This clonotype occurred many times. The chain has TRBV5-1 and TRBJ2-5; 8 nucleotides align to TRBD1. The CDR3 is 15 residues long. The germline CDR1 and CDR2 sequences are SGHRS and YFSETQ. V was clipped by 3 bases and J by 4 bases; unmatched bases: 8. The CDR3 reads CASSWGTGSAETQYF. For the CDR3, the DNA is TGCGCCAGCAGCTGGGGGACAGGTTCGGCAGAGACCCAGTACTTC.

This clonotype has a count of ten or more. The rearrangement joins TRBV12-3 or TRBV12-4 to TRBJ2-7, with no clear D. Trimming pared 7 bases from V and 6 bases from J, leaving 10 bases between. The CDR3 loop spans 11 amino acids. CDR3 coding DNA: TGTGCCAGCACCAAACAAGGCGAGCAGTACTTC. It codes for CASTKQGEQYF.

This clonotype was seen a few times. The genes are TRBV12-3 or TRBV12-4 and TRBJ2-5; D ambiguous. The CDR3 extends over 12 amino acids. V dropped 2 bases and J dropped 7 bases, with 8 bases sitting between them. The CDR3 nucleotides read TGTGCCAGCAGTTTAAGAGAAGGGACCCAGTACTTC. Amino acid sequence: CASSLREGTQYF.

This clonotype was picked up many times. J is TRBJ1-2 and V is TRBV19, with 9 bases matching TRBD1. With V trimmed by 9 bases and J by 5 bases, 1 base remained unmatched. The germline CDR1 and CDR2 sequences are LNHDA and SQIVND (reference sequence). This CDR3 is 11 amino acids long. Here the CDR3 reads CASGTGYGYTF. Here the CDR3 DNA reads TGTGCCAGCGGGACAGGGTATGGCTACACCTTC.

This clonotype appeared many times. V usage is TRBV20-1 and J usage is TRBJ1-2; 7 bases map to TRBD1. CDR3 length: 14 residues. In germline, CDR1 is DFQATT, CDR2 SNEGSKA (reference sequence). V lost 6 bases and J lost 0; bases outside the gene matches: 7. The CDR3 loop reads CSAARQGPNYGYTF. CDR3 sequence (DNA): TGCAGTGCCGCCAGACAGGGACCTAACTATGGCTACACCTTC.

At least ten counts were recorded for this clonotype. CDR3 region: CASSQFSSGGTTDTQYF. CDR3 DNA: TGCGCCAGCAGCCAATTCTCTAGCGGGGGGACGACAGATACGCAGTATTTT. The chain combines TRBV4-3 with TRBJ2-3; 11 positions agree with TRBD2. The CDR3 length is 17 residues. Germline V gene sequence: CDR1 LGHNA, CDR2 YSLEER. J was trimmed by 3 bases and V by 2 bases; bases with no gene match: 7.

This clonotype was counted at least ten times. This chain links TRBV7-2 with TRBJ2-6; 8 bases are shared with TRBD2. The ends lost 2 bases at V and 0 bases at J; junction bases unmatched: 6. Germline V CDR1 and CDR2: SGHTA, FQGNSA. The CDR3 consists of 18 residues. CDR3 sequence (DNA): TGTGCCAGCAGCTTAACCTTACGGGGGGGCTCTGGGGCCAACGTCCTGACTTTC. Its translation is CASSLTLRGGSGANVLTF.

This clonotype was counted many times. The chain combines TRBV6-1 with TRBJ2-5, with 7 bases identical to TRBD1. V dropped 0 bases and J dropped 5; count of bases not matched to a gene: 3. Germline assignment: CDR1 MNHNS and CDR2 SASEGT. This CDR3 contains 14 residues. The CDR3 DNA follows: TGTGCCAGCAGTGAAGCGTCAGGGGGTGAGACCCAGTACTTC. Protein product: CASSEASGGETQYF.

This clonotype was counted between two and nine times. J is TRBJ2-2 and V is TRBV9; possibly TRBD1 for D (5 bases). This CDR3 has 13 residues. Deletions cut 7 bases from V and 4 bases from J, with 11 bases between. Germline values: CDR1 SGDLS, CDR2 YYNGEE. The CDR3 loop is CASSQGTTGELFF. CDR3 in DNA: TGTGCCAGCTCTCAGGGAACCACCGGGGAGCTGTTTTTT.

This clonotype was detected ten times or more. This chain links TRBV6-1 with TRBJ2-2, with 9 bases fitting TRBD1. The CDR3 covers 15 residues. Looked up from germline, CDR1 is MNHNS and CDR2 is SASEGT. V lost 6 bases to trimming and J lost 4 bases; unmatched junction nucleotides: 6. The CDR3 nucleotides are TGTGCCAGCAGACCGGGACAGGGAGTCACCGGGGAGCTGTTTTTT. This codes for CASRPGQGVTGELFF.

This clonotype was recorded many times. Written as DNA, the CDR3 is TGTGCCTCCCACACCCGGGCTTGGGGAAACACTGAAGCTTTCTTT. This encodes CASHTRAWGNTEAFF. The chain is built from TRBV6-5 and TRBJ1-1; D unclear. Germline V CDR1 and CDR2: MNHEY, SVGAGI. V lost 11 bases and J lost 2, with 21 bases in between. CDR3 length: 15 residues.

This clonotype was recorded at least ten times. The chain joins TRBV6-5 to TRBJ1-6; 7 positions match TRBD1. Germline V lookup: CDR1 MNHEY, CDR2 SVGAGI. The CDR3 covers 14 residues. J lost 9 bases, V lost 6 bases, and 8 bases had no gene match. The CDR3 DNA is TGTGCCAGCAGCCCGGGACAGAGAATTTCACCCCTCCACTTT. Translated, it gives CASSPGQRISPLHF.

The sample holds many counts of this clonotype. The chain carries TRBV28 and TRBJ1-2; D possibly corresponds to TRBD1 (6 bases). Per germline, CDR1 MDHEN and CDR2 SYDVKM. V was pared by 5 bases and J by 4 bases, with 14 bases between. This CDR3 comprises 14 residues. The CDR3 bases are TGTGCCAGCAGTCGCTCCGGGACACCCTATGGCTACACCTTC. It yields the protein CASSRSGTPYGYTF.

This clonotype occurred many times. This chain connects TRBV27 to TRBJ1-2, with D unresolved. The V end was cut by 4 bases, the J end by 8 bases, with 23 bases between. This CDR3 is built from 16 residues. CDR1 is MNHEY and CDR2 is SMNVEV in the germline V gene (reference sequence). CDR3 nucleotides: TGTGCCAGCAGTTCGGGCATCTCGGGTACGAGAGGCGGCTACACCTTC. As protein: CASSSGISGTRGGYTF.

This clonotype was picked up a small number of times. The rearrangement joins TRBV25-1 to TRBJ2-7; maybe TRBD1 (5 bases). In germline, CDR1 is MGHDK, CDR2 SYGVNS. V gave up 2 bases and J gave up 0 bases, with 11 bases separating them. The CDR3 is 15 amino acids. The CDR3 sequence: CASSEGHRSSYEQYF. DNA for the CDR3: TGTGCCAGCAGTGAAGGACATCGGAGCTCCTACGAGCAGTACTTC.

This clonotype occurred many times. V and J are TRBV4-2 and TRBJ2-1; possible D gene TRBD1, 5 bases. Germline V gene data show CDR1 as LGHNA and CDR2 as YNFKEQ. V was pared by 4 bases and J by 12 bases, with 25 bases between. The CDR3 consists of 16 residues. CDR3 nucleotide sequence: TGTGCCAGCAGCCCTACCAGAACGACAGCATCCTCAGGGCAGTTCTTC. Translating it yields CASSPTRTTASSGQFF.

As for this clonotype: A much larger clone is a single base away; this may be a read error. J is TRBJ2-1 and V is TRBV5-1, with D possibly TRBD1 on 6 matching bases. V was pared by 4 bases and J by 13 bases, with 21 bases between. Germline V gives CDR1 SGHRS, CDR2 YFSETQ. The CDR3 runs 14 residues. The CDR3 spells CASSGTTSVGVQFF. Written as DNA, the CDR3 is TGCGCCAGCAGCGGGACAACTTCAGTGGGAGTACAGTTCTTC.

The table lists this clonotype with many counts. V and J are TRBV15 and TRBJ2-7, with D perhaps matching TRBD2 (6 bases). Trimming removed 1 base from V and 3 bases from J, with 13 bases in between. This CDR3 is built from 15 residues. The germline CDR1 and CDR2 sequences are LNHNV and YYDKDF (reference sequence). The CDR3 reads CATSRARGIYYEQYF. In nucleotides, the CDR3 is TGTGCCACCAGCAGAGCTCGGGGGATTTACTACGAGCAGTACTTC.

This clonotype was counted many times. V is TRBV20-1 and J is TRBJ2-7; 7 bases match TRBD1. Trimming took 1 base from V and 3 from J; bases not matched to a gene: 6. Looked up from germline, CDR1 is DFQATT and CDR2 is SNEGSKA (reference sequence). There are 14 residues in the CDR3. The CDR3 DNA is TGCAGTGCTAGAGGGGAAGACAGGGACTACGAGCAGTACTTC. Translated: CSARGEDRDYEQYF.

This clonotype was counted at least ten times. The chain uses TRBV20-1 and TRBJ2-7, with D possibly matching TRBD1 (6 bases). The CDR3 runs 15 residues. Trimming removed 0 bases at V and 1 base at J, with 13 bases between. CDR1 DFQATT and CDR2 SNEGSKA come from the germline V gene (reference sequence). CDR3 protein: CSARDPGQLSYEQYF. CDR3 sequence (DNA): TGCAGTGCTAGAGACCCGGGACAACTATCCTACGAGCAGTACTTC.

This clonotype was seen at least ten times. The chain employs TRBV5-1 and TRBJ2-3; no definite D call. CDR1 SGHRS and CDR2 YFSETQ come from the germline V gene. The V and J ends lost 0 bases and 2 bases respectively, with 7 bases between them. This CDR3 has 14 amino acids. CDR3 DNA sequence: TGCGCCAGCAGCTTGGCCAACCCCACAGATACGCAGTATTTT. This gives the protein CASSLANPTDTQYF. The variable domain in full, with the rest retrieved from reference TRBV5-1 and TRBJ2-3, is KAGVTQTPRYLIKTRGQQVTLSCSPISGHRSVSWYQQTPGQGLQFLFEYFSETQRNKGNFPGRFSGRQFSNSRSEMNVSTLELGDSALYLCASSLANPTDTQYFGPGTRLTVL.

The chain carries TRBV20-1 and TRBJ2-7; 7 bases are a match to TRBD2. CDR1 DFQATT and CDR2 SNEGSKA come from the germline V gene (reference sequence). V lost 1 base, J lost 2 bases, and 8 bases stayed unmatched. This CDR3 comprises 15 residues. The CDR3: CSARGGLAAAYEQYF. In DNA form, the CDR3 reads TGCAGTGCTAGAGGTGGCCTAGCGGCGGCCTACGAGCAGTACTTC.

This clonotype was found many times. The V and J genes are TRBV29-1 and TRBJ1-1, with D possibly matching TRBD1 (5 bases). Per germline, CDR1 SQVTM and CDR2 ANQGSEA. The CDR3 is made up of 14 amino acids. V lost 2 bases and J lost 4, with 14 bases in between. The CDR3 loop reads CSVEYFREGTEAFF. The CDR3 DNA reads TGCAGCGTTGAATATTTCAGGGAGGGCACTGAAGCTTTCTTT.